The 22 T cell receptor beta chains below come from one sample, sequenced in a study of monozygotic twins with inflammatory bowel disease. TCRdb re-called the 5' RACE reads and catalogs CDR3 proteins one per entry, DNA excluded. The listing contains more than 100,000 distinct CDR3 sequences. Sequenced: blood. Receptors originate from a human donor with ulcerative colitis or Crohn's disease, or a healthy co-twin of an affected twin (not recorded which).

V gene TRBV7-9 combines with J gene TRBJ2-7; TCRdb outputs TRBD2, but without DNA this stays unchecked. Germline V gene data show CDR1 as SEHNR and CDR2 as FQNEAQ (reference sequence). CDR3 length equals 14 residues. CDR3 protein: CASSLGSGSYEQYF.

CDR3 residues: CASSLEGGREQFF. The V and J genes are TRBV12-3 or TRBV12-4 and TRBJ2-1; checking the TCRdb D call of TRBD1 is not possible without DNA. The CDR3 is made up of 13 amino acids.

This chain links TRBV2 with TRBJ2-1. Germline CDR1 SNHLY, CDR2 FYNNEI. The CDR3 has 12 amino acids. Here the CDR3 reads CASSPSYNEQFF.

This sequence joins TRBV7-2 and TRBJ2-4; TCRdb proposes TRBD1, but this gene call is untestable without DNA. CDR1 and CDR2 (germline): SGHTA, FQGNSA. This CDR3 region has 16 residues. CDR3 residues: CASSLGTLRPKNIQYF.

The chain is built from TRBV4-1 and TRBJ2-3; no DNA is available, so the TRBD2 call from TCRdb remains unchecked. The germline V gene encodes CDR1 MGHRA and CDR2 YSYEKL. This CDR3 spans 16 amino acids. CDR3 sequence: CASSQELAGGGDTQYF.

The chain couples TRBV3-1 to TRBJ2-3. Germline CDR1 and CDR2: LGHDT and YNNKEL (reference sequence). CDR3 size: 15 residues. The CDR3 spells CASSQGGKGTDTQYF.

V is TRBV6-2 or TRBV6-3 and J is TRBJ1-2. Germline V gene sequence: CDR1 MNHEY, CDR2 SVGEGT. This CDR3 has 12 amino acids. The CDR3: CASGDGNYGYTF.

The chain recombines TRBV5-6 with TRBJ2-2. In germline, CDR1 is SGHDT, CDR2 YYEEEE. This CDR3 is built from 16 residues. This chain's CDR3 is CASSLAGISTTGELFF.

The gene calls are TRBV28 and TRBJ1-1. The germline V gene encodes CDR1 MDHEN and CDR2 SYDVKM. CDR3 length: 11 amino acids. CDR3 sequence reads: CASSLQFEAFF.

The chain couples TRBV7-8 to TRBJ2-1; TCRdb indicates TRBD2, and absent DNA this call remains unverified. This CDR3 region has 19 residues. The germline gives CDR1 SGHVS, CDR2 FQNEAQ. CDR3 protein: CASSLIGLAGGGSYNEQFF.

This rearrangement joins TRBV4-3 to TRBJ1-4; TCRdb returns TRBD1, unconfirmable since there is no DNA. Germline CDR1 LGHNA, CDR2 YSLEER. The CDR3 runs to 16 residues. CDR3 region: CASSQRGQTSNEKLFF.

This sequence joins TRBV25-1 and TRBJ2-7; TCRdb lists TRBD1, though no DNA is available to test this call. The CDR3 is 13 residues long. Germline CDR1 and CDR2: MGHDK and SYGVNS. The CDR3 spells CASAGTGQNEQYF.

The chain employs TRBV18 and TRBJ1-1. Germline values: CDR1 KGHSH, CDR2 LQKENI. This CDR3 spans 15 amino acids. The CDR3 sequence is CASSPRQTLGTEAFF.

CDR3 sequence reads: CASSVGRPSGANVLTF. This chain joins TRBV9 and TRBJ2-6. CDR1 SGDLS and CDR2 YYNGEE come from the germline V gene. This CDR3 spans 16 amino acids.

This chain joins TRBV29-1 and TRBJ1-5. Germline loops: CDR1 SQVTM, CDR2 ANQGSEA. The CDR3 runs 12 residues. The CDR3 sequence is CSVANSNQPQHF.

CDR3 amino acids: CASMRQGATNEKLFF. The V and J genes are TRBV6-1 and TRBJ1-4; checking the TCRdb D call of TRBD1 is not possible without DNA. The V gene's germline CDR1 is MNHNS and CDR2 SASEGT. The CDR3 length is 15 residues.

The chain is built from TRBV5-1 and TRBJ2-3; TCRdb's D gene call, TRBD1, goes unchecked for lack of DNA. Germline V CDR1 and CDR2: SGHRS, YFSETQ. CDR3 length: 17 residues. The chain's CDR3 is CASSLVVGGLNTDTQYF. The full variable domain, in which reference TRBV5-1 and TRBJ2-3 provide the parts outside the CDR3, is KAGVTQTPRYLIKTRGQQVTLSCSPISGHRSVSWYQQTPGQGLQFLFEYFSETQRNKGNFPGRFSGRQFSNSRSEMNVSTLELGDSALYLCASSLVVGGLNTDTQYFGPGTRLTVL.

The gene calls are TRBV29-1 and TRBJ2-1; the D call from TCRdb, TRBD2, cannot be confirmed without DNA. The germline CDR1 and CDR2 sequences are SQVTM and ANQGSEA. The CDR3 covers 14 residues. CDR3 sequence: CSASRTGINNEQFF.

The chain carries TRBV21-1 and TRBJ2-6; absent DNA, TCRdb's TRBD2 call cannot be checked. TRBV21-1 constitutes a pseudogene. The CDR3 is 15 amino acids. This CDR3 reads CASSNLRVKTNVLTF.

The V call is TRBV5-1, the J call TRBJ2-1; absent DNA, TCRdb's TRBD1 call cannot be checked. The CDR3 is made up of 14 amino acids. Germline V gives CDR1 SGHRS, CDR2 YFSETQ. CDR3 sequence reads: CASSLEGQNNEQFF.

The chain employs TRBV7-3 and TRBJ2-1; checking the TCRdb D call of TRBD2 is not possible without DNA. The germline gives CDR1 SGHTA, CDR2 FQGTGA. CDR3 length: 13 amino acids. CDR3 residues: CASSLGSHNEQFF.

The rearrangement links TRBV11-2 to TRBJ2-7; TCRdb returns TRBD1, unconfirmable since there is no DNA. The length of the CDR3 is 17 residues. Germline CDR1 SGHAT, CDR2 FQNNGV. CDR3 amino acids: CASSLTSGTGERYEQYF.